Below are 17 T cell receptor beta chains sequenced from a single sample in a study of blood T cell repertoires in COVID-19. This table comes from immunoSEQ multiplex PCR, and its TCRdb copy is limited to in-frame clones, with some not included. In the table there are over 250,000 clones, over 85% of which are singletons. Sequencing was done on a sample of PBMCs or T cells enriched from blood (not recorded which). All receptors derive from a woman aged 55-70 years who had recovered from COVID-19.

V is TRBV6-1 and J is TRBJ1-1; 7 nucleotides agree with TRBD1. Germline V gene lookup returns CDR1 MNHNS and CDR2 SASEGT. J lost 0 bases, V lost 3 bases, and 4 bases had no gene match. The CDR3 has 15 residues. The CDR3 DNA is TGTGCCAGCAGTGATAGACAGGGATTGAACACTGAAGCTTTCTTT. It translates to CASSDRQGLNTEAFF.

The rearrangement joins TRBV28 to TRBJ1-5, with 9 bases identical to TRBD1. After removal of 6 bases from V and 6 bases from J, the junction contained 6 bases not matched to a gene. There are 14 residues in the CDR3. Germline V CDR1 and CDR2: MDHEN, SYDVKM. The CDR3 sequence: CASRDTGGGQPQHF. The CDR3 nucleotides are TGTGCCAGCAGAGATACAGGGGGCGGTCAGCCCCAGCATTTT.

For the CDR3, the DNA is TGCGCCACCTCGCCCCGACAGGGGCAGGGTGGCTACACCTTC. It codes for CATSPRQGQGGYTF. The gene calls are TRBV5-1 and TRBJ1-2; 8 bases line up with TRBD1. The V segment lost 9 bases and the J segment 7 bases; nucleotides outside the gene matches: 14. From germline, CDR1 is SGHRS and CDR2 YFSETQ. The CDR3 spans 14 residues.

Regarding this clone: Other DNA sequences from this sample encode an identical CDR3 as well. The J gene is TRBJ1-6, the V gene TRBV11-3; D gene ambiguous. Germline V gives CDR1 SGHNT, CDR2 YENEEA. The V end was cut by 3 bases, the J end by 5 bases, with 8 bases between. This CDR3 has 14 residues. The CDR3 DNA is TGTGCCAGCAGCTTTTCGGGGAATAATTCACCCCTCCACTTT. Its translation: CASSFSGNNSPLHF. Full variable domain (missing parts from reference TRBV11-3 and TRBJ1-6): EAGVVQSPRYKIIEKKQPVAFWCNPISGHNTLYWYLQNLGQGPELLIRYENEEAVDDSQLPKDRFSAERLKGVDSTLKIQPAELGDSAVYLCASSFSGNNSPLHFGNGTRLTVT.

This chain links TRBV28 with TRBJ1-2, with 8 bases identical to TRBD1. The CDR3 runs 14 residues. CDR1 MDHEN and CDR2 SYDVKM come from the germline V gene. The J segment lost 7 bases and the V segment lost 5 bases, leaving 9 bases of the junction unmatched. Here the CDR3 reads CASSLAGTGFGYTF. The DNA of the CDR3 is TGTGCCAGCAGTCTGGCCGGGACAGGCTTTGGCTACACCTTC.

The chain has TRBV18 and TRBJ2-7; tentatively, D is TRBD2 (6 bases). Germline V gene lookup returns CDR1 KGHSH and CDR2 LQKENI. V lost 3 bases, J lost 0 bases, and 9 bases lay in between. The CDR3 length is 14 residues. CDR3 amino acids: CASSPRDGSYEQYF. The CDR3 bases are TGTGCCAGCTCACCGCGGGACGGCTCCTACGAGCAGTACTTC.

The V gene is TRBV30, the J gene TRBJ1-2; 7 nucleotides match TRBD1. The CDR3 extends over 15 amino acids. Germline V CDR1 and CDR2: GTSNPN, SVGIG (reference sequence). The V and J ends lost 1 base and 7 bases, in that order; junction bases with no gene match: 12. CDR3 loop: CAWSGTGTVSAGYTF. CDR3 nucleotides: TGTGCCTGGAGTGGTACCGGGACAGTGTCTGCTGGCTACACCTTC.

The chain recombines TRBV5-1 with TRBJ1-5; D is uncertain. Per germline, CDR1 SGHRS and CDR2 YFSETQ. The CDR3 runs 13 residues. V shed 5 bases and J shed 5 bases, with 11 bases lying between them. In nucleotides, the CDR3 is TGCGCCAGCAGAGTCGATTCGGATCAGCCCCAGCATTTT. Translated, it gives CASRVDSDQPQHF. The complete variable domain, with remaining parts taken from reference TRBV5-1 and TRBJ1-5, reads KAGVTQTPRYLIKTRGQQVTLSCSPISGHRSVSWYQQTPGQGLQFLFEYFSETQRNKGNFPGRFSGRQFSNSRSEMNVSTLELGDSALYLCASRVDSDQPQHFGDGTRLSIL.

The chain links TRBV3-1 (or the pseudogene TRBV3-2) to TRBJ1-5; D unclear. Looked up from germline, CDR1 is LGHDT and CDR2 is YNNKEL (reference sequence). The CDR3 extends over 16 amino acids. Trimming shortened V by 4 bases and J by 5 bases, and 18 bases separated the two germline ends. The CDR3 loop reads CASSPSSGLWDQPQHF. CDR3 DNA sequence: TGTGCCAGCAGCCCCTCGTCGGGGTTATGGGATCAGCCCCAGCATTTT.

The chain links TRBV10-1 to TRBJ1-4, with no clear D. Germline V gene sequence: CDR1 WNHNN, CDR2 SYGVQD (reference sequence). This CDR3 spans 11 amino acids. V was cut by 3 bases and J by 7 bases, with 3 bases left in between. The CDR3 DNA reads TGCGCCAGCAGTGACGGTGAAAAACTGTTTTTT. Translation gives CASSDGEKLFF.

This chain links TRBV28 with TRBJ1-1, with 11 bases lining up with TRBD1. CDR1 is MDHEN and CDR2 is SYDVKM in the germline V gene. J lost 11 bases, V lost 6 bases, and 8 bases had no gene match. The length of the CDR3 is 13 residues. CDR3 sequence: CASRKGQGGEAFF. The CDR3 DNA reads as TGTGCCAGCAGAAAGGGACAGGGGGGGGAGGCTTTCTTT. The variable domain in full, completed from reference TRBV28 and TRBJ1-1, reads DVKVTQSSRYLVKRTGEKVFLECVQDMDHENMFWYRQDPGLGLRLIYFSYDVKMKEKGDIPEGYSVSREKKERFSLILESASTNQTSMYLCASRKGQGGEAFFGQGTRLTVV.

This sequence joins TRBV5-1 and TRBJ1-6; tentatively, D is TRBD1 (6 bases). V lost 0 bases, J lost 8 bases, and 12 bases lay in between. The CDR3 is made up of 15 amino acids. Per germline, CDR1 SGHRS and CDR2 YFSETQ. CDR3 nucleotides: TGCGCCAGCAGCTTGGAGGGAGGGGGTGATTCACCCCTCCACTTT. Translating gives CASSLEGGGDSPLHF. Together with reference TRBV5-1 and TRBJ1-6, the CDR3 gives the full variable domain: KAGVTQTPRYLIKTRGQQVTLSCSPISGHRSVSWYQQTPGQGLQFLFEYFSETQRNKGNFPGRFSGRQFSNSRSEMNVSTLELGDSALYLCASSLEGGGDSPLHFGNGTRLTVT.

The chain recombines TRBV24-1 with TRBJ2-5; D may be TRBD2 (5 bases). This CDR3 is 14 amino acids long. CDR1 KGHDR and CDR2 SFDVKD come from the germline V gene. The V end was cut by 1 base, the J end by 1 base, with 6 bases between. The CDR3 loop is CATSDFLAQETQYF. CDR3 DNA sequence: TGTGCCACCAGTGATTTCCTAGCCCAAGAGACCCAGTACTTC.

The V and J genes are TRBV11-3 and TRBJ1-1; no clear D. Trimming shortened V by 3 bases and J by 2 bases, and 7 bases separated the two germline ends. The germline V gene has CDR1 SGHNT and CDR2 YENEEA. CDR3 length: 13 residues. CDR3 in DNA: TGTGCCAGCAGCTTTAACTTTAACACTGAAGCTTTCTTT. This encodes CASSFNFNTEAFF.

This rearrangement joins TRBV18 to TRBJ2-1; 9 bases agree with TRBD2. Per the germline V gene, CDR1 is KGHSH and CDR2 is LQKENI. Trimming took 6 bases from V and 9 from J; bases not matched to a gene: 6. This CDR3 has 13 residues. CDR3 sequence (DNA): TGTGCCAGCTCGGGTAGCGGGAGAAGTGAGCAGTTCTTC. Residues: CASSGSGRSEQFF.

The chain carries TRBV28 and TRBJ2-5; D is unclear. Between the trimmed V and J ends, which lost 2 bases and 4 bases, there was a span of 5 bases. This CDR3 contains 12 residues. Per germline, CDR1 MDHEN and CDR2 SYDVKM. CDR3 coding DNA: TGTGCCAGCAGTTTACTGAGAGAGACCCAGTACTTC. Protein: CASSLLRETQYF. The full variable domain, with the rest looked up from reference TRBV28 and TRBJ2-5, is DVKVTQSSRYLVKRTGEKVFLECVQDMDHENMFWYRQDPGLGLRLIYFSYDVKMKEKGDIPEGYSVSREKKERFSLILESASTNQTSMYLCASSLLRETQYFGPGTRLLVL.

The chain carries TRBV12-3 or TRBV12-4 and TRBJ2-2; D ambiguous. V lost 6 bases and J 4 bases, leaving 6 bases between the germline ends. The CDR3 sequence is 12 residues long. CDR3 sequence reads: CASSPPTGELFF. CDR3 sequence (DNA): TGTGCCAGCAGCCCTCCCACCGGGGAGCTGTTTTTT.